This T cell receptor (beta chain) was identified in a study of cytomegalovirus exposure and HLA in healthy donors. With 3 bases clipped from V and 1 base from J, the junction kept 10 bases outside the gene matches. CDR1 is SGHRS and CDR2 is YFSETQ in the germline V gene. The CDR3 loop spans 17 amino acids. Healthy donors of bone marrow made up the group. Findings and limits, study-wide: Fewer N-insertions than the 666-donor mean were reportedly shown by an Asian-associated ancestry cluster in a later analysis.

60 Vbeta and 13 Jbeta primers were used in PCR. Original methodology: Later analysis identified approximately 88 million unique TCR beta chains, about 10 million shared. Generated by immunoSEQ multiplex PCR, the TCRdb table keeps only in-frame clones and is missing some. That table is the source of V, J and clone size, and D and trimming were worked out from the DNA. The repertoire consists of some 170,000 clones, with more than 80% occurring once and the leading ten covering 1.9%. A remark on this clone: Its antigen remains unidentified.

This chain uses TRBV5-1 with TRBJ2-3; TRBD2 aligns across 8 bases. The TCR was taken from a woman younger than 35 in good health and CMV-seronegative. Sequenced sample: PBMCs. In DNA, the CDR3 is TGCGCCAGCAGCTCCAAATATACTAGCGGAGGCACAGATACGCAGTATTTT. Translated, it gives CASSSKYTSGGTDTQYF.